The rows below give T cell receptor beta chains drawn from one sample of a study of a mutant IDH1 vaccine in newly diagnosed glioma. Measured with immunoSEQ multiplex PCR; TCRdb has only the in-frame clones, and not every one. The sample contains 35,000 to 55,000 clones, 65% to 90% of which appear only once. The antigens of these receptors remain unknown. Source: PBMCs, taken from a glioma patient whose treatment included an IDH1 peptide vaccine. These receptors came from a woman in her forties with glioma. Some clones in this sample may be carry-over from other donors' samples. Each CDR3 is given with its conserved first and last residue. D genes are given only for firm matches. Size is stated for part of the rows, as once, few or many counts, or as a class when the clone is expanded.

V gene: TRBV25-1
D gene: TRBD1
J gene: TRBJ1-1
clone size: once
CDR3 protein: CASSARDSYTEAFF
CDR3 DNA: TGTGCCAGCAGTGCCCGGGACAGCTACACTGAAGCTTTCTTT

V gene: TRBV7-6
D gene: TRBD1
J gene: TRBJ2-2
clone size: once
CDR3 protein: CASSLTGTGIAGELFF
CDR3 DNA: TGTGCCAGCAGCTTAACGGGGACAGGGATCGCCGGGGAGCTGTTTTTT

V gene: TRBV6-6
D gene: .
J gene: TRBJ1-2
clone size: .
CDR3 protein: CASSSRGGSSDGYTF
CDR3 DNA: TGTGCCAGCAGTTCCCGGGGCGGGTCAAGCGATGGCTACACCTTC

V gene: TRBV5-1
D gene: .
J gene: TRBJ2-1
clone size: medium-sized
CDR3 protein: CASSLEQAAYNEQFF
CDR3 DNA: TGCGCCAGCAGCTTGGAGCAGGCGGCCTACAATGAGCAGTTCTTC

V gene: TRBV28
D gene: .
J gene: TRBJ1-5
clone size: .
CDR3 protein: CASSPISGPRGYQPQHF
CDR3 DNA: TGTGCCAGCAGTCCCATCTCGGGCCCACGGGGGTATCAGCCCCAGCATTTT

V gene: TRBV6-5
D gene: .
J gene: TRBJ2-2
clone size: .
CDR3 protein: CASRAGARGELFF
CDR3 DNA: TGTGCCAGCCGGGCGGGGGCTCGTGGGGAGCTGTTTTTT

V gene: TRBV6-6
D gene: TRBD1
J gene: TRBJ1-4
clone size: .
CDR3 protein: CASRLPRQGQGEKLFF
CDR3 DNA: TGTGCCAGCAGGCTCCCCCGACAGGGACAAGGTGAAAAACTGTTTTTT

V gene: TRBV18
D gene: TRBD2
J gene: TRBJ2-3
clone size: .
CDR3 protein: CASSPVGLAGGPTDTQYF
CDR3 DNA: TGTGCCAGCTCACCAGTAGGACTAGCGGGAGGGCCCACAGATACGCAGTATTTT

V gene: TRBV5-1
D gene: .
J gene: TRBJ2-7
clone size: .
CDR3 protein: CASSFWGRHEQYF
CDR3 DNA: TGCGCCAGCAGCTTTTGGGGGCGCCACGAGCAGTACTTC

V gene: TRBV5-4
D gene: .
J gene: TRBJ1-3
clone size: few
CDR3 protein: CASSLGTESGNTIYF
CDR3 DNA: TGTGCCAGCAGCTTGGGGACAGAGTCTGGAAACACCATATATTTT

V gene: TRBV29-1
D gene: .
J gene: TRBJ1-1
clone size: .
CDR3 protein: CSVSSNTEAFF
CDR3 DNA: TGCAGCGTTAGTTCGAACACTGAAGCTTTCTTT

V gene: TRBV21-1
D gene: .
J gene: TRBJ1-1
clone size: .
CDR3 protein: CASSKERRRGTEAFF
CDR3 DNA: TGTGCCAGCAGCAAAGAACGGAGAAGGGGAACTGAAGCTTTCTTT